Presented here are 28 T cell receptor beta chains from one specimen sequenced in a study of T cells in Graves' hyperthyroidism and ophthalmopathy. RNA transcripts were the template for amplifying TCR beta CDR3 regions. The HTBI primer set drove a first-round RT-PCR of the TCR CDR3. TCRdb redid the calling of the multiplex PCR reads with MiXCR, one entry per CDR3 protein. Of some 600,000 distinct CDR3 sequences in the sample, about 15% were seen once. The material sequenced was blood. All receptors come from a woman aged 25 to 39 with Graves' hyperthyroidism that later progressed to Graves' ophthalmopathy.

This clonotype was picked up many times. The rearrangement joins TRBV28 to TRBJ1-5; 8 bases line up with TRBD1. The CDR3 runs to 15 residues. The junction had 14 bases not matched to a gene; V was cut back by 6 bases and J by 10 bases. The germline gives CDR1 MDHEN, CDR2 SYDVKM. Here the CDR3 DNA reads TGTGCCAGCAGCCCGATCGGGACAGGAACGGTTCCCCAGCATTTT. Its translation is CASSPIGTGTVPQHF.

The CDR3 loop reads CSAHPGERDDTDTQYF. For the CDR3, the DNA is TGCAGTGCTCATCCTGGGGAGCGGGATGATACAGATACGCAGTATTTT. The chain employs TRBV20-1 and TRBJ2-3; 7 bases match TRBD2. The CDR3 is 16 amino acids. From germline, CDR1 is DFQATT and CDR2 SNEGSKA (reference sequence). V dropped 5 bases and J dropped 3; count of bases not matched to a gene: 14.

In this sample, this clonotype turned up once. This chain joins TRBV12-3 or TRBV12-4 and TRBJ1-5; 7 bases are shared with TRBD1. Unmatched junction bases numbered 15, after V lost 4 bases and J lost 6 bases. This CDR3 contains 17 residues. The CDR3 loop is CASSYNHTEGAGQPQHF. The CDR3 nucleotides are TGTGCCAGCAGTTACAACCATACTGAGGGGGCAGGTCAGCCCCAGCATTTT.

Details on this clonotype: A read error is possible here, since a much larger clone lies one base away. The chain uses TRBV10-3 and TRBJ1-4, with D possibly matching TRBD1 (5 bases). Trimming shortened V by 5 bases and J by 4 bases, and 11 bases separated the two germline ends. Germline assignment: CDR1 ENHRY and CDR2 SYGVKD. The CDR3 length is 14 residues. The CDR3: CAISTAGGNEKLFF. CDR3 bases: TGTGCCATCAGTACCGCGGGGGGTAATGAAAAACTGTTTTTT.

This clonotype was seen repeatedly, ten times or more. The chain joins TRBV6-2 or TRBV6-3 to TRBJ1-2; 8 bases line up with TRBD1. Trimming at V came to 6 bases and at J to 4 bases, leaving 10 bases not matched to a gene. Germline V gene sequence: CDR1 MNHEY, CDR2 SVGEGT. The CDR3 has 15 amino acids. CDR3 nucleotides: TGTGCCAGCAGCCCAGCGGCAGGGGGCCCCTATGGCTACACCTTC. Translation gives CASSPAAGGPYGYTF.

This chain links TRBV7-9 with TRBJ1-2; D is perhaps TRBD1 (5 bases). V was pared by 4 bases and J by 3 bases, with 9 bases between. The CDR3 has 13 amino acids. Germline CDR1 and CDR2: SEHNR and FQNEAQ (reference sequence). The CDR3 coding sequence is TGTGCCAGCAGCTCGGGACGGGACTATGGCTACACCTTC. Its protein is CASSSGRDYGYTF.

This clonotype has ten or more counts. The rearrangement links TRBV20-1 to TRBJ1-1, with 7 positions matching TRBD1. There are 14 residues in the CDR3. Germline assignment: CDR1 DFQATT and CDR2 SNEGSKA (reference sequence). V lost 3 bases to trimming and J lost 0 bases; unmatched junction nucleotides: 4. For the CDR3, the DNA is TGCAGTGCTAGGGCGGGACAGATGAACACTGAAGCTTTCTTT. Amino acid sequence: CSARAGQMNTEAFF.

This clonotype has a handful of counts. The rearrangement joins TRBV12-3 or TRBV12-4 to TRBJ2-7; D may be TRBD1 or TRBD2 (5 bases each). Between the trimmed V and J ends, which lost 9 bases and 2 bases, there was a span of 11 bases. CDR3 length equals 12 residues. The CDR3 DNA follows: TGTGCCAGGGCCGGGACGGCCTACGAGCAGTACTTC. Amino acid sequence: CARAGTAYEQYF.

Ten or more counts support this clonotype. The chain links TRBV15 to TRBJ1-1; no clear D gene. Looked up from germline, CDR1 is LNHNV and CDR2 is YYDKDF (reference sequence). This CDR3 has 13 amino acids. The ends were cut back, 1 base at V and 5 bases at J, with 8 bases in the middle. The CDR3 loop reads CATSRGYVTEAFF. Written as DNA, the CDR3 is TGTGCCACCAGCAGAGGGTATGTGACTGAAGCTTTCTTT. The full variable domain, completed using reference TRBV15 and TRBJ1-1, is DAMVIQNPRYQVTQFGKPVTLSCSQTLNHNVMYWYQQKSSQAPKLLFHYYDKDFNNEADTPDNFQSRRPNTSFCFLDIRSPGLGDTAMYLCATSRGYVTEAFFGQGTRLTVV.

The sample holds many counts of this clonotype. The V and J genes are TRBV25-1 and TRBJ2-3, with unresolved D. Between the trimmed V and J ends, which lost 5 bases and 6 bases, there was a span of 9 bases. Germline lookup yields CDR1 MGHDK and CDR2 SYGVNS. This CDR3 has 12 amino acids. The CDR3 DNA follows: TGTGCCAGCAGTCTGGGTAGGGATACGCAGTATTTT. This encodes CASSLGRDTQYF.

This clonotype was detected only a few times. CDR3 nucleotide sequence: TGCGCCAGCAGAGAAACGGACAATGAGCAGTTCTTC. It translates to CASRETDNEQFF. The V call is TRBV5-1, the J call TRBJ2-1, with D unresolved. Trimming cost V 5 bases and J 5 bases, with 8 bases left between them. The CDR3 runs to 12 residues. From germline, CDR1 is SGHRS and CDR2 YFSETQ.

This clonotype was seen ten or more times. The chain carries TRBV27 and TRBJ1-1; D gene uncertain. Germline V gene data show CDR1 as MNHEY and CDR2 as SMNVEV (reference sequence). The V and J ends lost 7 bases and 5 bases respectively, with 11 bases between them. The CDR3 extends over 12 amino acids. CDR3 nucleotide sequence: TGTGCCAGCAAGGCCGGAGAGACTGAAGCTTTCTTT. It encodes CASKAGETEAFF.

The table lists this clonotype with many counts. The chain couples TRBV3-1 to TRBJ1-2, with no clear D. The CDR3 loop spans 12 amino acids. V shed 5 bases and J shed 8 bases, with 12 bases lying between them. Germline V gene sequence: CDR1 LGHDT, CDR2 YNNKEL (reference sequence). The CDR3 DNA sequence: TGTGCCAGCAGCTCCTCGAGGAGCGGCTACACCTTC. It specifies CASSSSRSGYTF.

In this sample, this clonotype turned up many times. J is TRBJ2-7 and V is TRBV6-1; 11 nucleotides agree with TRBD1. This CDR3 comprises 15 residues. Trimming took 4 bases from V and 3 from J; bases not matched to a gene: 5. CDR1 is MNHNS, CDR2 SASEGT, per germline. CDR3 protein: CASSAQDRGLYEQYF. CDR3 coding DNA: TGTGCCAGCAGTGCCCAGGACAGGGGGCTCTACGAGCAGTACTTC.

Remarks on this clonotype: One end of the junction varies from germline; a read error may be responsible. The chain carries TRBV5-5 and TRBJ1-6, with D unresolved. This CDR3 has 16 residues. The germline V gene has CDR1 SGHKS and CDR2 YYEKEE (reference sequence). CDR3 loop: CAGSLDGFSYNSPLHF. CDR3 nucleotide sequence: TGTGCCGGCAGCTTGGATGGATTCTCCTATAATTCACCCCTCCACTTT.

The chain couples TRBV5-1 to TRBJ1-2, with a weak D call TRBD1 (5 bases). V lost 0 bases to trimming and J lost 8 bases, with 17 bases between them. CDR1 is SGHRS and CDR2 is YFSETQ in the germline V gene. The CDR3 totals 15 residues. The CDR3 loop reads CASSLGRTLSYGYTF. As DNA, the CDR3 is TGCGCCAGCAGCTTGGGGCGGACATTATCCTACGGCTACACCTTC.

The rearrangement links TRBV28 to TRBJ2-7; TRBD2 is a possible D gene (7 bases). V gave up 6 bases and J gave up 6 bases, with 18 bases separating them. This CDR3 has 14 amino acids. The germline gives CDR1 MDHEN, CDR2 SYDVKM. The DNA for the CDR3 is TGTGCCAGCAGGGAGGGGGGGGCGCGGCCCGAGCAGTACTTC. This sequence encodes CASREGGARPEQYF.

The chain couples TRBV9 to TRBJ2-3, with D maybe TRBD1 (5 bases). The CDR3 totals 12 residues. Germline loops: CDR1 SGDLS, CDR2 YYNGEE. Trimming pared 3 bases from V and 6 bases from J, leaving 8 bases between. The CDR3 nucleotides are TGTGCCAGCAGCGAGGGGCGGGATACGCAGTATTTT. It specifies CASSEGRDTQYF.

This clonotype occurred many times. CDR3 DNA: TGTGCCAGCAGTGAGGGGGAAAAACTGTTTTTT. Translation gives CASSEGEKLFF. V and J are TRBV2 and TRBJ1-4, with unresolved D. Germline loops: CDR1 SNHLY, CDR2 FYNNEI. The CDR3 runs 11 residues. V was cut by 3 bases and J by 8 bases, with 4 bases left in between.

In its sample, this clonotype was seen a few times. This chain joins TRBV24-1 and TRBJ2-7, with no clear D. The CDR3 length is 15 residues. CDR1 is KGHDR, CDR2 SFDVKD, per germline. The germline V and J ends were trimmed by 1 base and 0 bases, with 9 bases remaining between them. CDR3 DNA sequence: TGTGCCACCAGTGATTTTGACGTATACTCCTACGAGCAGTACTTC. This translates into CATSDFDVYSYEQYF.

This chain joins TRBV12-3 or TRBV12-4 and TRBJ2-3; 8 nucleotides agree with TRBD2. J was trimmed by 4 bases and V by 3 bases; bases with no gene match: 3. This CDR3 region has 14 residues. This CDR3 reads CASSFRAGADTQYF. The CDR3 nucleotides are TGTGCCAGCAGTTTTAGAGCGGGGGCAGATACGCAGTATTTT.

There are a few counts of this clonotype. A much more abundant neighbour one base away suggests this may be a read error. The rearrangement links TRBV24-1 to TRBJ2-5; D remains unclear. The CDR3 is 11 amino acids. Trimming removed 6 bases from V and 5 bases from J, with 6 bases in between. The germline gives CDR1 KGHDR, CDR2 SFDVKD. For the CDR3, the DNA is TGTGCCACCAGTCTCGGGGAGACCCAGTACTTC. It specifies CATSLGETQYF.

As concerns this clonotype: A single base separates this from a much larger clone, so it may be a read error. The V gene is TRBV11-3, the J gene TRBJ2-7, with 8 bases lining up with TRBD2. The CDR3 runs 17 residues. In germline, CDR1 is SGHNT, CDR2 YENEEA. CDR3: CASSLGGSGLAGGEQYF. Written as DNA, the CDR3 is TGTGCCAGCAGTTTAGGGGGAAGTGGTCTAGCGGGCGGTGAGCAGTACTTC.

This clonotype was detected ten times or more. The gene calls are TRBV6-2 or TRBV6-3 and TRBJ2-7; possible D gene TRBD2, 6 bases. Germline-derived CDR1 and CDR2 are MNHEY and SVGEGT. V lost 2 bases to trimming and J lost 3 bases, with 11 bases between them. The CDR3 has 14 amino acids. CDR3 nucleotide sequence: TGTGCCAGCAGTTACGATAGCGGCCTCTACGAGCAGTACTTC. It specifies CASSYDSGLYEQYF.

This clonotype was observed many times. The gene calls are TRBV5-6 and TRBJ2-6, with D possibly being TRBD2 (5 bases). The CDR3 length is 18 residues. Per germline, CDR1 SGHDT and CDR2 YYEEEE. V was pared by 5 bases and J by 0 bases, with 18 bases between. The CDR3 region is CASSRRGTWGSGANVLTF. CDR3 nucleotide sequence: TGTGCCAGCAGTCGCCGGGGTACCTGGGGCTCTGGGGCCAACGTCCTGACTTTC.

This clonotype was detected only a few times. The J gene is TRBJ2-7, the V gene TRBV7-9; the D is unclear. There are 12 residues in the CDR3. V was pared by 3 bases and J by 7 bases, with 10 bases between. The V gene's germline CDR1 is SEHNR and CDR2 FQNEAQ (reference sequence). The CDR3 region has the DNA TGTGCCAGCAGCTTGCAGGTGGAAGAGCAGTACTTC. Its translation is CASSLQVEEQYF.

This clonotype was seen repeatedly, ten times or more. The rearrangement links TRBV20-1 to TRBJ2-5, with 8 nucleotides matching TRBD2. V lost 0 bases, J lost 5 bases, and 5 bases stayed unmatched. Germline V gene data show CDR1 as DFQATT and CDR2 as SNEGSKA (reference sequence). The length of the CDR3 is 14 residues. Here the CDR3 reads CSAREERERETQYF. The DNA for the CDR3 is TGCAGTGCTAGAGAGGAGCGGGAGAGGGAGACCCAGTACTTC.

This clonotype came up many times. The chain recombines TRBV10-2 with TRBJ1-1, with a tentative D call TRBD1 (6 bases). Trimming left V 7 bases short and J 1 base short, with 13 bases between. CDR1 is WSHSY, CDR2 SAAADI, per germline. CDR3 size: 14 residues. The CDR3 DNA follows: TGCGCCAGCACTGGGACAACCCAGAACACTGAAGCTTTCTTT. This gives the protein CASTGTTQNTEAFF.